A single sample is the source of the 3 T cell receptor beta chains below, sequenced in a study of T cell changes during pregnancy in multiple sclerosis. Some clones are missing from TCRdb's copy, which holds only in-frame ones; the method was immunoSEQ multiplex PCR. Of roughly 34,000 clones listed, roughly 88% are singletons. The source was peripheral blood, collected in the second trimester of pregnancy. The receptor set was obtained from a female donor in good health, enrolled as a control in a pregnancy study.

V and J are TRBV6-5 and TRBJ2-5; D unresolved. This CDR3 spans 12 amino acids. V lost 4 bases and J lost 1, with 4 bases in between. Per the germline V gene, CDR1 is MNHEY and CDR2 is SVGAGI. CDR3 protein: CASSSTQETQYF. CDR3 nucleotides: TGTGCCAGCAGTTCTACCCAAGAGACCCAGTACTTC.

The chain links TRBV6-5 to TRBJ1-1; 11 nucleotides agree with TRBD1. V lost 6 bases, J lost 7 bases, and 4 bases stayed unmatched. Looked up from germline, CDR1 is MNHEY and CDR2 is SVGAGI. This CDR3 comprises 13 residues. The CDR3 here is CASRRGQGGEAFF. The CDR3 DNA follows: TGTGCCAGCAGACGGGGACAGGGGGGTGAAGCTTTCTTT.

V gene TRBV5-1 combines with J gene TRBJ2-1; 8 nucleotides align to TRBD2. This CDR3 spans 14 amino acids. J lost 4 bases, V lost 5 bases, and 5 bases had no gene match. CDR1 is SGHRS and CDR2 is YFSETQ in the germline V gene. The CDR3 loop reads CASSLAGLYNEQFF. The CDR3 DNA follows: TGCGCCAGCAGTTTAGCGGGGTTATACAATGAGCAGTTCTTC.